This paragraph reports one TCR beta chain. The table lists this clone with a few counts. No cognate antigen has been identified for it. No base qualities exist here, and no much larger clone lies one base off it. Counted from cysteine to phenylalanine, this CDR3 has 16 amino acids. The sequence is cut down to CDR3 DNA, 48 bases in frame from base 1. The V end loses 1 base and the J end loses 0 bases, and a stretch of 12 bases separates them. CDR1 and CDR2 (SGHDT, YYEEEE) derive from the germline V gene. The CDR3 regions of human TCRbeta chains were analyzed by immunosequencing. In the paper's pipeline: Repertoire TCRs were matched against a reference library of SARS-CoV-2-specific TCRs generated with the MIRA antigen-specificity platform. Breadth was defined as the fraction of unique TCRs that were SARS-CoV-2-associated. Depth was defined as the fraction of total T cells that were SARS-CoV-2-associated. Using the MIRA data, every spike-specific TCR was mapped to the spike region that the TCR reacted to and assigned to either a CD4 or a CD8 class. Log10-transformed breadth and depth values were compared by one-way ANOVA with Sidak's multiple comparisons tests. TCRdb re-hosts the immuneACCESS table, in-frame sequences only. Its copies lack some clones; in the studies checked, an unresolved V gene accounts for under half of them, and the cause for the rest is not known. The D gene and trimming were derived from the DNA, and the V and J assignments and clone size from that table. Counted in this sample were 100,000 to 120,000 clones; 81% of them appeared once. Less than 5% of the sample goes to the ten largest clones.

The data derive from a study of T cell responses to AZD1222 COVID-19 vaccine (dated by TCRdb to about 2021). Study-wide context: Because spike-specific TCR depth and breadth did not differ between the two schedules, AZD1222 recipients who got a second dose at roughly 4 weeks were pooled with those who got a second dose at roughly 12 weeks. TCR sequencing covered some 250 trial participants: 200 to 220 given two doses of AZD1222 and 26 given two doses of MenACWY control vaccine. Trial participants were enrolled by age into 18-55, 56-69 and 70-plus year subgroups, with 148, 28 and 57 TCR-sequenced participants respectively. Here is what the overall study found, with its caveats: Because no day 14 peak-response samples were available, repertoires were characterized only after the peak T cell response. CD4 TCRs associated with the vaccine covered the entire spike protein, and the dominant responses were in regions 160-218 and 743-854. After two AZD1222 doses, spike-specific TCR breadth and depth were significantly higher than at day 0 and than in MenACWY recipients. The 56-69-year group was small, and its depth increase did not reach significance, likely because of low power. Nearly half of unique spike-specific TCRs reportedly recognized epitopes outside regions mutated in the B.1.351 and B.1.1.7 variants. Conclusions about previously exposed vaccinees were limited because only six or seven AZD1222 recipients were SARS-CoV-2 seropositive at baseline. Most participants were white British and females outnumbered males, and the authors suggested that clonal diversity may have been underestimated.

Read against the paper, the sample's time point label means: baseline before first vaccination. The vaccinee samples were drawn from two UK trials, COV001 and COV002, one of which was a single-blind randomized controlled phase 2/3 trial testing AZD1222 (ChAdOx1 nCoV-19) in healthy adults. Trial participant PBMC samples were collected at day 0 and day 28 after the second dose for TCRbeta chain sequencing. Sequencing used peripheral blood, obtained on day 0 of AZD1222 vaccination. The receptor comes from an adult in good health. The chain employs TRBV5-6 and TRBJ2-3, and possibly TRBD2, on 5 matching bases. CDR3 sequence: CASSLLGESSTDTQYF. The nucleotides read TGTGCCAGCAGCTTGTTGGGAGAGAGTAGCACAGATACGCAGTATTTT.